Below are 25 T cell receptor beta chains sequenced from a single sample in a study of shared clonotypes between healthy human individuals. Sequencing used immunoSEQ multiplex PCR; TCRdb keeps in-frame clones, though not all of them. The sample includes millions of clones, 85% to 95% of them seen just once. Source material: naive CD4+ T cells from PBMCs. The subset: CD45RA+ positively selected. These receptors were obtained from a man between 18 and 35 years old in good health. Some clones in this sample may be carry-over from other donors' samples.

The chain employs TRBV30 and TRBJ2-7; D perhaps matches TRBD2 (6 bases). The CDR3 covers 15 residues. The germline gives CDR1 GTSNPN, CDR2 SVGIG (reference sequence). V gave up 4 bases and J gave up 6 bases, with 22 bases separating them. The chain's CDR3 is CAWMVAYGSKPEQYF. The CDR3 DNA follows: TGTGCCTGGATGGTAGCATACGGGAGTAAGCCCGAGCAGTACTTC. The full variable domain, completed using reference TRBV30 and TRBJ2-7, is SQTIHQWPATLVQPVGSPLSLECTVEGTSNPNLYWYRQAAGRGLQLLFYSVGIGQISSEVPQNLSASRPQDRQFILSSKKLLLSDSGFYLCAWMVAYGSKPEQYFGPGTRLTVT.

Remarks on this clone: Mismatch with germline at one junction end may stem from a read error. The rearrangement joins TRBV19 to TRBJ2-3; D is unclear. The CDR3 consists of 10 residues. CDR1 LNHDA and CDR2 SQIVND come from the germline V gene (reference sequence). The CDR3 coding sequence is TGTGCCAGTCCCCCCAGATACGCAGTATTT. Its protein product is CASPPRYAVF. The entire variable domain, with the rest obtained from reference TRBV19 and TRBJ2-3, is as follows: DGGITQSPKYLFRKEGQNVTLSCEQNLNHDAMYWYRQDPGQGLRLIYYSQIVNDFQKGDIAEGYSVSREKKESFPLTVTSAQKNPTAFYLCASPPRYAVFGPGTRLTVL.

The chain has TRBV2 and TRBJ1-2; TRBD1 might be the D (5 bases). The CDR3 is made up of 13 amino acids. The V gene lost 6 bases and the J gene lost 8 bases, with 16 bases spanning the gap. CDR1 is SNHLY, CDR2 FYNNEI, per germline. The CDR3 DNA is TGTGCCAGCAGGGGGGAGGTAGGGAACGGCTACACCTTC. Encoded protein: CASRGEVGNGYTF.

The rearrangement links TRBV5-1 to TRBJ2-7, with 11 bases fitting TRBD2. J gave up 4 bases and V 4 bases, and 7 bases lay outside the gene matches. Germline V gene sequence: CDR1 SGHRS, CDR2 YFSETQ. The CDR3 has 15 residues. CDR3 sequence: CASSRQGLAEYEQYF. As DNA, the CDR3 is TGCGCCAGCAGCCGACAGGGACTAGCGGAATACGAGCAGTACTTC.

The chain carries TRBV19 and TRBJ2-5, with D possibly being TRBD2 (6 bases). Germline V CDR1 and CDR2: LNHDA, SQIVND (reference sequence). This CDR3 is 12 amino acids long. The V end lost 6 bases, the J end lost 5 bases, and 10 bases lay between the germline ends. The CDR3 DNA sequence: TGTGCCAGTAGCAGGGAGGCGGAGACCCAGTACTTC. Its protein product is CASSREAETQYF.

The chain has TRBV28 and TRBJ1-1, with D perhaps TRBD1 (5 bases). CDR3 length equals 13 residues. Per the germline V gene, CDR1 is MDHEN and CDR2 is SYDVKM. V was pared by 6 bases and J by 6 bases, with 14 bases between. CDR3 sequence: CASSSAGLAEAFF. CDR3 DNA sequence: TGTGCCAGCAGCTCCGCAGGGTTGGCTGAAGCTTTCTTT.

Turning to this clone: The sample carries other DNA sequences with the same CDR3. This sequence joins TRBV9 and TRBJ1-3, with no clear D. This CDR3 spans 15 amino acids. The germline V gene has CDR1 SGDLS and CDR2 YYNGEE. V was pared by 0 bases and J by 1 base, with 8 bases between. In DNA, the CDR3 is TGTGCCAGCAGCGTAGCGGGGAGTTCTGGAAACACCATATATTTT. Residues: CASSVAGSSGNTIYF.

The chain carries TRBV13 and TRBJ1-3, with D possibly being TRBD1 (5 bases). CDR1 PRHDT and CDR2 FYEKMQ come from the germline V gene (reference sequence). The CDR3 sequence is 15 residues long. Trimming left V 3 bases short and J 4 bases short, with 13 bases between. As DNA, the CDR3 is TGTGCCAGCAGCTTGGGGGGAGGCTCGGGAAACACCATATATTTT. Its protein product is CASSLGGGSGNTIYF.

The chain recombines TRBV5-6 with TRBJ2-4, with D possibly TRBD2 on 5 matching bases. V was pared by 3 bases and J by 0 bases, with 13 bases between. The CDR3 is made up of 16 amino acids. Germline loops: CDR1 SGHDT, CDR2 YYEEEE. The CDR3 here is CASSSRREIAKNIQYF. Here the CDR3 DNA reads TGTGCCAGCAGCTCCCGAAGGGAGATAGCCAAAAACATTCAGTACTTC. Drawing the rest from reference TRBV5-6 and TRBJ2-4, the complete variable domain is DAGVTQSPTHLIKTRGQQVTLRCSPKSGHDTVSWYQQALGQGPQFIFQYYEEEERQRGNFPDRFSGHQFPNYSSELNVNALLLGDSALYLCASSSRREIAKNIQYFGAGTRLSVL.

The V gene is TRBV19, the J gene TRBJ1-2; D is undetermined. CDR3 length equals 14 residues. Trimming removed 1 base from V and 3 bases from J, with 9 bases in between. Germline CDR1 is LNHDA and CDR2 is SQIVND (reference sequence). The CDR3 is CASSIAYTDYGYTF. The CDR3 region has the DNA TGTGCCAGTAGTATAGCGTATACGGACTATGGCTACACCTTC.

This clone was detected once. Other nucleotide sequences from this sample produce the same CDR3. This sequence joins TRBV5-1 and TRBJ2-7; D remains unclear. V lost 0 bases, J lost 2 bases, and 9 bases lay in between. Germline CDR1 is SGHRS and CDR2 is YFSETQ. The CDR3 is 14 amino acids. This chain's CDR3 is CASSLGPLTYEQYF. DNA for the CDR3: TGCGCCAGCAGCTTGGGACCACTAACCTACGAGCAGTACTTC.

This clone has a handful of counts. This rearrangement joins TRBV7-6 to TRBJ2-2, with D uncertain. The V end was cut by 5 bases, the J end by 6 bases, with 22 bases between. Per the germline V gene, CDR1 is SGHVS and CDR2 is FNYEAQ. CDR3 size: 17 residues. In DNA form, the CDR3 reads TGTGCCAGCAGCCTCCCCTCGAGGCGCGAGTCCCCCGGGGAGCTGTTTTTT. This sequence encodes CASSLPSRRESPGELFF.

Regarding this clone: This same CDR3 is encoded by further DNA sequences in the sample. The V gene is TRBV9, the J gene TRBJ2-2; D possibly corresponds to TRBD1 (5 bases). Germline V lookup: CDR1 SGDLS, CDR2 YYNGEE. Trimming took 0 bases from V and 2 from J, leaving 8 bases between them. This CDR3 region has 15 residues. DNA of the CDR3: TGTGCCAGCAGCGTAGTTGGGGCTAACACCGGGGAGCTGTTTTTT. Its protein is CASSVVGANTGELFF.

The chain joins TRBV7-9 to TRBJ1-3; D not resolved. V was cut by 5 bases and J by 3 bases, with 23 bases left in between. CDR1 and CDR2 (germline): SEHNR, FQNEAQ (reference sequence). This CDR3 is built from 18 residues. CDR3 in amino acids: CASSPPISRHHGGNTIYF. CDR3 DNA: TGTGCCAGCAGCCCGCCGATCTCGAGACATCACGGTGGAAACACCATATATTTT.

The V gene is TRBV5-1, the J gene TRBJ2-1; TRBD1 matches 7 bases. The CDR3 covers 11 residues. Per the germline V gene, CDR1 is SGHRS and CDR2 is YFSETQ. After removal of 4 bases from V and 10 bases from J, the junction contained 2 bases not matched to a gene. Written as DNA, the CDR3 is TGCGCCAGCAGCACGGGACAGGAGCAGTTCTTC. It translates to CASSTGQEQFF.

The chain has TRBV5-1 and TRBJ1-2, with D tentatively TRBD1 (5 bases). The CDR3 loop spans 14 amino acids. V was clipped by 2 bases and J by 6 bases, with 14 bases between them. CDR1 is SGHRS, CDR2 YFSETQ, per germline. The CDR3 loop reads CASSFKGSLDGYTF. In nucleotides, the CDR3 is TGCGCCAGCAGCTTCAAGGGGTCACTAGATGGCTACACCTTC.

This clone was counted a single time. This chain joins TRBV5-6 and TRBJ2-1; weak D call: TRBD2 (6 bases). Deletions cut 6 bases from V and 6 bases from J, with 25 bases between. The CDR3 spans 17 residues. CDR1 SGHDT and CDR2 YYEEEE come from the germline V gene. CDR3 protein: CASTIRRALVLGNEQFF. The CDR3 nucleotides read TGTGCCAGCACCATTAGGAGGGCGTTAGTCCTTGGCAATGAGCAGTTCTTC.

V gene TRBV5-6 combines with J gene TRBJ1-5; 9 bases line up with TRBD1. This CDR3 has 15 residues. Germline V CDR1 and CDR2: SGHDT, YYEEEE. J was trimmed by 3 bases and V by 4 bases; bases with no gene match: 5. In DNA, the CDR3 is TGTGCCAGCAGCCGGGACAGGGCACCCAATCAGCCCCAGCATTTT. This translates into CASSRDRAPNQPQHF.

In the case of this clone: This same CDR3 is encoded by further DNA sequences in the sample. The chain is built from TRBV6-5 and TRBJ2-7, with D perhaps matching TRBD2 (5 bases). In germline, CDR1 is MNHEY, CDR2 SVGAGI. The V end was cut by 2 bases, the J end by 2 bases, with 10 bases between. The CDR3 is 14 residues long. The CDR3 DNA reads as TGTGCCAGCAGTTACAGCGGTGGCCCCTACGAGCAGTACTTC. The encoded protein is CASSYSGGPYEQYF.

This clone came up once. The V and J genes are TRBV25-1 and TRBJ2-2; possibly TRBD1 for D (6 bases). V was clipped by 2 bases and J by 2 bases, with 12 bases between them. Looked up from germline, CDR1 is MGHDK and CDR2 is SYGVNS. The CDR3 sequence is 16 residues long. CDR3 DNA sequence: TGTGCCAGCAGTGAAGCAGGGGCAACTAACACCGGGGAGCTGTTTTTT. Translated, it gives CASSEAGATNTGELFF.

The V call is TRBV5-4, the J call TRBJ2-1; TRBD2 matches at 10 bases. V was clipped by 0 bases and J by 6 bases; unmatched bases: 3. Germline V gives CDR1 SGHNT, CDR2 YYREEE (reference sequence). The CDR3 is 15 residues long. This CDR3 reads CASSLVSGRANEQFF. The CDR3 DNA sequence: TGTGCCAGCAGCTTGGTGAGCGGGAGGGCCAATGAGCAGTTCTTC. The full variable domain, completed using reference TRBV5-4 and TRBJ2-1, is ETGVTQSPTHLIKTRGQQVTLRCSSQSGHNTVSWYQQALGQGPQFIFQYYREEENGRGNFPPRFSGLQFPNYSSELNVNALELDDSALYLCASSLVSGRANEQFFGPGTRLTVL.

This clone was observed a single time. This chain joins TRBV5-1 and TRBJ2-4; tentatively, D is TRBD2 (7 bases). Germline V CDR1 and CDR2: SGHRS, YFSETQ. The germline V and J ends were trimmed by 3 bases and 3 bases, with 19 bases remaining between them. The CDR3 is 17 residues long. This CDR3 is CASSYGGDNYDKNIQYF. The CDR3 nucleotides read TGCGCCAGCAGCTATGGGGGGGACAATTATGACAAAAACATTCAGTACTTC.

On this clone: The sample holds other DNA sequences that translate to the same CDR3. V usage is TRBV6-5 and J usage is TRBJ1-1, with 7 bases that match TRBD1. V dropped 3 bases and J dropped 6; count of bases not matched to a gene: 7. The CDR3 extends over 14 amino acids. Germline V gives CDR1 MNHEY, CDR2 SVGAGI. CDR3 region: CASSYSGGSPEAFF. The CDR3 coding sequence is TGTGCCAGCAGTTATTCAGGGGGTAGCCCTGAAGCTTTCTTT.

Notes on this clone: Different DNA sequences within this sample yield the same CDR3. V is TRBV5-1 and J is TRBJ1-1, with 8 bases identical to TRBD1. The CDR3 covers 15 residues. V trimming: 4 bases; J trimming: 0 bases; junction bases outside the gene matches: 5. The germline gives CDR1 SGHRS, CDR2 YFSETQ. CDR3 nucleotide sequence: TGCGCCAGCAGCCCGCGACAGGGGTTGAACACTGAAGCTTTCTTT. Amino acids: CASSPRQGLNTEAFF. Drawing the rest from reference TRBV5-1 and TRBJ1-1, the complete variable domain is KAGVTQTPRYLIKTRGQQVTLSCSPISGHRSVSWYQQTPGQGLQFLFEYFSETQRNKGNFPGRFSGRQFSNSRSEMNVSTLELGDSALYLCASSPRQGLNTEAFFGQGTRLTVV.

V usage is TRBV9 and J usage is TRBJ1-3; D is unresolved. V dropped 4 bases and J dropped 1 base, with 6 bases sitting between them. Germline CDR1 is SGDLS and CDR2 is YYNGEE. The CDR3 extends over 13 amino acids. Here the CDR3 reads CASSFRSGNTIYF. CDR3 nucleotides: TGTGCCAGCAGCTTCCGTTCTGGAAACACCATATATTTT.